The 16 T cell receptor beta chains below all came from one sample that was sequenced in a study of T cell changes during pregnancy in multiple sclerosis. Sequenced by immunoSEQ multiplex PCR; TCRdb stores in-frame clones only, minus some. The sample gives about 76,000 clones, approximately 94% of which show up once; more than 0.45% is in the top ten. Specimen: peripheral blood, collected in the third trimester of pregnancy. The receptors were sampled from a female donor with multiple sclerosis, enrolled in a pregnancy study.

This sequence joins TRBV18 and TRBJ1-1; a possible D gene is TRBD1 (5 bases). Germline V gives CDR1 KGHSH, CDR2 LQKENI. This CDR3 is built from 14 residues. The ends were cut back, 3 bases at V and 5 bases at J, with 13 bases in the middle. In nucleotides, the CDR3 is TGTGCCAGCTCACCCCCCCGGGGGTGGACTGAAGCTTTCTTT. This codes for CASSPPRGWTEAFF.

In this sample, this clone turned up once. The V and J genes are TRBV25-1 and TRBJ1-3; tentative D call: TRBD1 (6 bases). The V gene's germline CDR1 is MGHDK and CDR2 SYGVNS. Trimming took off 6 bases at V and 3 bases at J, with 15 bases between the two ends. This CDR3 contains 15 residues. The CDR3 DNA follows: TGTGCCAGCAGCCCTCAACAGGGTTATGGAAACACCATATATTTT. Translation: CASSPQQGYGNTIYF.

This clone was recorded a few times. V is TRBV2 and J is TRBJ2-2; 7 positions agree with TRBD1. The V and J ends lost 3 bases and 0 bases, in that order; junction bases with no gene match: 7. Germline V gives CDR1 SNHLY, CDR2 FYNNEI. The CDR3 covers 17 residues. Here the CDR3 DNA reads TGTGCCAGCAGTGAGATCCCGGGACAGACGAACACCGGGGAGCTGTTTTTT. It is translated as CASSEIPGQTNTGELFF. The full variable domain, in which reference TRBV2 and TRBJ2-2 provide the parts outside the CDR3, is EPEVTQTPSHQVTQMGQEVILRCVPISNHLYFYWYRQILGQKVEFLVSFYNNEISEKSEIFDDQFSVERPDGSNFTLKIRSTKLEDSAMYFCASSEIPGQTNTGELFFGEGSRLTVL.

The chain recombines TRBV7-3 with TRBJ2-5; 16 bases match TRBD2. Germline CDR1 and CDR2: SGHTA and FQGTGA. The ends lost 1 base at V and 5 bases at J; junction bases unmatched: 4. This CDR3 spans 17 amino acids. This CDR3 is CASSLRGLAGGRETQYF. CDR3 DNA sequence: TGTGCCAGCAGCTTAAGGGGACTAGCGGGGGGGCGGGAGACCCAGTACTTC.

This sequence joins TRBV6-5 and TRBJ2-5; 8 bases line up with TRBD2. V was clipped by 2 bases and J by 5 bases; unmatched bases: 4. CDR1 is MNHEY and CDR2 is SVGAGI in the germline V gene. The CDR3 runs to 14 residues. CDR3 DNA: TGTGCCAGCAGTTACACGGGGGGGCTGGAGACCCAGTACTTC. This sequence encodes CASSYTGGLETQYF.

This clone was observed once. The chain carries TRBV5-6 and TRBJ2-5; perhaps TRBD2 as D (7 bases). CDR1 is SGHDT, CDR2 YYEEEE, per germline. This CDR3 spans 15 amino acids. V dropped 4 bases and J dropped 5 bases, with 18 bases sitting between them. The CDR3 nucleotides are TGTGCCAGCAGCCTCGGGGGAAGGGGGGGGGAGACCCAGTACTTC. As protein: CASSLGGRGGETQYF.

Details on this clone: An end of the junction does not agree with germline; a read error may underlie this. This chain links TRBV7-7 with TRBJ2-1; 10 bases are shared with TRBD1. There are 15 residues in the CDR3. The V gene's germline CDR1 is SSHAT and CDR2 FNYEAQ (reference sequence). The CDR3 reads CASSPDRGDYNEQFF. The CDR3 nucleotides are TGTGCTAGCAGCCCGGACAGGGGGGACTACAATGAGCAGTTCTTC. The full variable domain, completed using reference TRBV7-7 and TRBJ2-1, is GAGVSQSPRYKVTKRGQDVTLRCDPISSHATLYWYQQALGQGPEFLTYFNYEAQPDKSGLPSDRFSAERPEGSISTLTIQRTEQRDSAMYRCASSPDRGDYNEQFFGPGTRLTVL.

V and J are TRBV2 and TRBJ1-1; 11 bases agree with TRBD1. V lost 4 bases, J lost 4 bases, and 5 bases stayed unmatched. Germline CDR1 SNHLY, CDR2 FYNNEI. The CDR3 consists of 15 residues. The CDR3 DNA sequence: TGTGCCAGCAGTGTTGGGGACAGGGGGGGCACTGAAGCTTTCTTT. Translating gives CASSVGDRGGTEAFF. Filled out from reference TRBV2 and TRBJ1-1, the complete variable domain reads EPEVTQTPSHQVTQMGQEVILRCVPISNHLYFYWYRQILGQKVEFLVSFYNNEISEKSEIFDDQFSVERPDGSNFTLKIRSTKLEDSAMYFCASSVGDRGGTEAFFGQGTRLTVV.

The CDR3 spells CASSPNLGGDGYTF. CDR3 nucleotides: TGTGCCAGCAGCCCCAACCTCGGGGGGGATGGCTACACCTTC. The chain links TRBV5-6 to TRBJ1-2, with D maybe TRBD1 (5 bases). V was shortened by 4 bases and J by 6 bases, with 16 bases between the two germline ends. The CDR3 consists of 14 residues. CDR1 is SGHDT and CDR2 is YYEEEE in the germline V gene.

The chain carries TRBV6-1 and TRBJ2-3, with 9 bases aligning to TRBD1. The CDR3 covers 15 residues. Trimming at V came to 6 bases and at J to 11 bases, leaving 15 bases not matched to a gene. Germline V gene lookup returns CDR1 MNHNS and CDR2 SASEGT. CDR3 nucleotides: TGTGCCAGCAGGGGATCGGGACAGGGTATGAGTGGGCAGTATTTT. It is translated as CASRGSGQGMSGQYF.

The chain recombines TRBV28 with TRBJ1-2; weak D call: TRBD1 (6 bases). The germline gives CDR1 MDHEN, CDR2 SYDVKM. The CDR3 contains 14 residues. Trimming stripped 4 bases from V and 6 bases from J, with 15 bases between. CDR3 protein: CASSSAGAGDGYTF. CDR3 DNA: TGTGCCAGCAGTTCCGCGGGCGCAGGGGATGGCTACACCTTC.

This clone was detected a few times. The chain couples TRBV15 to TRBJ2-3; D gene unclear. The CDR3 has 13 amino acids. V was trimmed by 4 bases and J by 1 base, leaving 6 bases between them. Looked up from germline, CDR1 is LNHNV and CDR2 is YYDKDF (reference sequence). Here the CDR3 DNA reads TGTGCCACCAGCACGGTTGGCACAGATACGCAGTATTTT. This translates into CATSTVGTDTQYF. The complete variable domain, with remaining parts taken from reference TRBV15 and TRBJ2-3, reads DAMVIQNPRYQVTQFGKPVTLSCSQTLNHNVMYWYQQKSSQAPKLLFHYYDKDFNNEADTPDNFQSRRPNTSFCFLDIRSPGLGDTAMYLCATSTVGTDTQYFGPGTRLTVL.

The chain uses TRBV21-1 and TRBJ1-1. TRBV21-1 corresponds to a pseudogene. The CDR3 is made up of 15 amino acids. In DNA, the CDR3 is TGTGCCAGCAGCAAAGTCCAGTCGGGGAACACTGAAGCTTTCTTT. Amino acids: CASSKVQSGNTEAFF.

The rearrangement links TRBV4-2 to TRBJ1-1; D gene ambiguous. Germline CDR1 and CDR2: LGHNA and YNFKEQ. The CDR3 is 15 amino acids. V shed 1 base and J shed 1 base, with 10 bases lying between them. CDR3 region: CASSQVRPTNTEAFF. In DNA form, the CDR3 reads TGTGCCAGCAGCCAAGTGCGGCCTACGAACACTGAAGCTTTCTTT.

This chain links TRBV30 with TRBJ2-3, with TRBD2 as a possible D gene (5 bases). Germline assignment: CDR1 GTSNPN and CDR2 SVGIG (reference sequence). V was shortened by 4 bases and J by 1 base, with 6 bases between the two germline ends. The CDR3 is 12 amino acids. The CDR3 spells CAWNGGTDTQYF. Written as DNA, the CDR3 is TGTGCCTGGAACGGGGGCACAGATACGCAGTATTTT. The whole variable domain, filled in from reference TRBV30 and TRBJ2-3, reads SQTIHQWPATLVQPVGSPLSLECTVEGTSNPNLYWYRQAAGRGLQLLFYSVGIGQISSEVPQNLSASRPQDRQFILSSKKLLLSDSGFYLCAWNGGTDTQYFGPGTRLTVL.

The chain's CDR3 is CASSITGQGWEKLFF. CDR3 DNA sequence: TGTGCCAGCAGTATAACTGGACAGGGTTGGGAAAAACTGTTTTTT. The chain recombines TRBV28 with TRBJ1-4, with 8 bases matching TRBD1. The germline V gene encodes CDR1 MDHEN and CDR2 SYDVKM. This CDR3 is 15 amino acids long. V lost 5 bases and J lost 8; bases outside the gene matches: 10.